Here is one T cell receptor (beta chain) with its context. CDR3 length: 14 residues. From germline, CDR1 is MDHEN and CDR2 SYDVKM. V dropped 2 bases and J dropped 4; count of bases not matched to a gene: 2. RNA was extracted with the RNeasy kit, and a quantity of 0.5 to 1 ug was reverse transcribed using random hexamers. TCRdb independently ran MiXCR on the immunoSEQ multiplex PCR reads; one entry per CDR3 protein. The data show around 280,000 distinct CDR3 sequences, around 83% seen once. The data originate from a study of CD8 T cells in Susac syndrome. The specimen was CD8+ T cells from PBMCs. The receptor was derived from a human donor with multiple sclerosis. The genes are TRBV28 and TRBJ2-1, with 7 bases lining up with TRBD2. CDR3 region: CASSLPSGYNEQFF. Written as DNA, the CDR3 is TGTGCCAGCAGTTTACCTAGCGGATACAATGAGCAGTTCTTC.